Presented here are 12 T cell receptor beta chains from one specimen sequenced in a study of tumor-infiltrating T cells and Merkel cell polyomavirus. Study-level information: The T cells studied were KLL-specific CD8+ cells against Merkel polyomavirus.

Generated by immunoSEQ multiplex PCR, the TCRdb table keeps only in-frame clones and is missing some. The table includes under 30,000 clones, roughly 85% detected once. All patients' tumors stained robustly positive for Merkel cell polyomavirus Large T antigen by immunohistochemistry. Source material: lymph node tissue. The source is a man in his forties or fifties with Merkel cell carcinoma.

This rearrangement joins TRBV5-1 to TRBJ2-6; 9 nucleotides line up with TRBD1. CDR1 and CDR2 from the germline V gene are SGHRS and YFSETQ. V lost 0 bases, J lost 4 bases, and 14 bases stayed unmatched. CDR3 length equals 20 residues. CDR3 nucleotide sequence: TGCGCCAGCAGCTTGGCTGAGAGGACAGGGGAAGTCGGGGGGGCCAACGTCCTGACTTTC. Protein sequence: CASSLAERTGEVGGANVLTF.

The rearrangement links TRBV2 to TRBJ2-7; a weak D match, TRBD1 (6 bases). Germline V gene sequence: CDR1 SNHLY, CDR2 FYNNEI. This CDR3 is 15 amino acids long. V lost 0 bases and J 1 base, leaving 10 bases between the germline ends. CDR3 residues: CASSEATGKSYEQYF. The CDR3 coding sequence is TGTGCCAGCAGTGAAGCCACAGGGAAATCCTACGAGCAGTACTTC.

This clone has a handful of counts. The chain is built from TRBV30 and TRBJ1-5; no firm D call. The CDR3 extends over 12 amino acids. Between the trimmed V and J ends, which lost 2 bases and 4 bases, there was a span of 6 bases. CDR1 is GTSNPN, CDR2 SVGIG, per germline (reference sequence). CDR3 nucleotides: TGTGCCTGGAGTCGGGAGAATCAGCCCCAGCATTTT. Translating it yields CAWSRENQPQHF.

The chain employs TRBV5-1 and TRBJ1-1; a possible D gene is TRBD1 (6 bases). Germline V gene lookup returns CDR1 SGHRS and CDR2 YFSETQ. The CDR3 totals 17 residues. Trimming left V 4 bases short and J 8 bases short, with 27 bases between. This chain's CDR3 is CASSPLEGDTPLKEAFF. CDR3 nucleotides: TGCGCCAGCAGCCCTTTAGAAGGGGACACTCCGTTAAAAGAAGCTTTCTTT.

This clone was detected only a few times. The chain is built from TRBV5-6 and TRBJ1-5, with D possibly matching TRBD1 (6 bases). V lost 4 bases and J 4 bases, leaving 9 bases between the germline ends. Germline assignment: CDR1 SGHDT and CDR2 YYEEEE. This CDR3 has 13 amino acids. In nucleotides, the CDR3 is TGTGCCAGCAGCAGACAGGTTAATCAGCCCCAGCATTTT. Translation gives CASSRQVNQPQHF.

In its sample, this clone was seen once. This chain links TRBV19 with TRBJ2-3, with 13 bases aligning to TRBD2. Germline-derived CDR1 and CDR2 are LNHDA and SQIVND (reference sequence). The CDR3 has 16 amino acids. Trimming cost V 10 bases and J 3 bases; bases outside gene matches: 10. DNA of the CDR3: TGTGCCACCGGACTAGCGGGAGTCGGAGGAACAGATACGCAGTATTTT. Amino acids: CATGLAGVGGTDTQYF.

This clone was counted once. V gene TRBV28 combines with J gene TRBJ2-2; 11 bases are a match to TRBD2. V dropped 7 bases and J dropped 5; count of bases not matched to a gene: 9. This CDR3 has 16 amino acids. Per germline, CDR1 MDHEN and CDR2 SYDVKM. The CDR3 sequence: CASIPTSGKATGELFF. In DNA form, the CDR3 reads TGTGCCAGCATTCCGACTAGCGGGAAGGCGACCGGGGAGCTGTTTTTT.

This clone has a single count. The V call is TRBV7-8, the J call TRBJ1-5, with D possibly matching TRBD1 (5 bases). Trimming removed 5 bases at V and 5 bases at J, with 13 bases between. Looked up from germline, CDR1 is SGHVS and CDR2 is FQNEAQ. The CDR3 length is 14 residues. Here the CDR3 DNA reads TGTGCCAGCAGCCCCGGGGGTTATGATCAGCCCCAGCATTTT. Residues: CASSPGGYDQPQHF.

The rearrangement uses TRBV5-8 and TRBJ1-3; 8 positions match TRBD1. CDR3 size: 16 residues. Germline V gene lookup returns CDR1 SGHTS and CDR2 YDEGEE. V lost 0 bases, J lost 6 bases, and 8 bases stayed unmatched. CDR3 nucleotides: TGTGCCAGCAGCTTGGATCAGACAGGGGCCTTAAACACCATATATTTT. This codes for CASSLDQTGALNTIYF.

This clone was seen a single time. The rearrangement uses TRBV28 and TRBJ2-5, with 10 positions matching TRBD1. The better agreement between TRBJ2-7 and the DNA end casts doubt on the J call. The CDR3 contains 16 residues. The V gene's germline CDR1 is MDHEN and CDR2 SYDVKM. CDR3 loop: CASSLNPPGQGYEQYF. CDR3 coding DNA: TGTGCCAGCAGTTTAAATCCACCGGGACAGGGGTACGAGCAGTACTTC.

The rearrangement links TRBV7-9 to TRBJ1-1, with D unresolved. V was shortened by 5 bases and J by 7 bases, with 17 bases between the two germline ends. The germline V gene has CDR1 SEHNR and CDR2 FQNEAQ (reference sequence). This CDR3 has 14 amino acids. CDR3 sequence (DNA): TGTGCCAGCAGCCTGCTCGAGGGAGTTGGTGAAGCTTTCTTT. Protein sequence: CASSLLEGVGEAFF.

The chain employs TRBV28 and TRBJ2-3, with 11 bases matching TRBD2. The CDR3 covers 16 residues. Germline V gives CDR1 MDHEN, CDR2 SYDVKM. V shed 2 bases, J shed 5 bases, and the junction held 6 bases outside the gene matches. In DNA form, the CDR3 reads TGTGCCAGCAGTTTACTTGGGACTAGCGGCGGAGATACGCAGTATTTT. Translation: CASSLLGTSGGDTQYF.